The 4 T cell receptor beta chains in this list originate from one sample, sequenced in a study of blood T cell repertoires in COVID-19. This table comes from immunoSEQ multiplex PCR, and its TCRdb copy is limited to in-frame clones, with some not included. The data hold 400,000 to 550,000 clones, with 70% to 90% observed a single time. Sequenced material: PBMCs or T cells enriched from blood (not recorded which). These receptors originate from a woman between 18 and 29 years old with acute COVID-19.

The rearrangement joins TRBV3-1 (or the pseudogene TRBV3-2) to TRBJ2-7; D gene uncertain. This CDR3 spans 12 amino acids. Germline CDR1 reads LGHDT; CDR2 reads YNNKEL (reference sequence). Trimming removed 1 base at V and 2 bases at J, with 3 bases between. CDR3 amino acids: CASSQVTYEQYF. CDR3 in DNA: TGTGCCAGCAGCCAAGTCACCTACGAGCAGTACTTC.

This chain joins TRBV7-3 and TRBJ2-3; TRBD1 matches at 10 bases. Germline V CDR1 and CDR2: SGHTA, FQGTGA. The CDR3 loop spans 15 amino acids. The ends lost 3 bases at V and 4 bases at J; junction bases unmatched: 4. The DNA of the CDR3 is TGTGCCAGCAGCTTCGGACAGGGGGAATCAGATACGCAGTATTTT. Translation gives CASSFGQGESDTQYF. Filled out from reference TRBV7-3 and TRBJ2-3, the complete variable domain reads GAGVSQTPSNKVTEKGKYVELRCDPISGHTALYWYRQSLGQGPEFLIYFQGTGAADDSGLPNDRFFAVRPEGSVSTLKIQRTERGDSAVYLCASSFGQGESDTQYFGPGTRLTVL.

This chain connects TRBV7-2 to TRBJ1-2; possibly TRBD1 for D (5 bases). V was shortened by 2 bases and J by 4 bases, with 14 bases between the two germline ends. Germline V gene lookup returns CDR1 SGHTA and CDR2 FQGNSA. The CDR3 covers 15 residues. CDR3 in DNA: TGTGCCAGCAGCTTAAGTGGTGGGGGGAGCTATGGCTACACCTTC. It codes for CASSLSGGGSYGYTF.

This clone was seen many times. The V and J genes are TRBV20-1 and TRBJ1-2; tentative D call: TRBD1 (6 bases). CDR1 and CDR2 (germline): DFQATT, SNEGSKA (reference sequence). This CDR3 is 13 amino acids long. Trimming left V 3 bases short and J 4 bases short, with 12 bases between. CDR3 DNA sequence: TGCAGTGCTAGTAGGACAGCCTTCTATGGCTACACCTTC. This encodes CSASRTAFYGYTF.